This entry features one T cell receptor beta chain sequence. This clone was recorded once. No antigen is known for it. Base qualities are not at hand, and no much larger clone is one base apart. This sample is drawn from a study of vaccination effects on CD4 cells after COVID-19 (dated 2022 in TCRdb). At the level of the whole study: The ViraFEST assay stimulated PBMC with viral peptide pools and then used TCR sequencing to identify antigen-specific CD4+ T cell clonotypes by expansion. Participants received two doses of either the BNT162b2 or the mRNA-1273 mRNA SARS-CoV-2 vaccine. Approximately 2 million PBMC per well were cultured in IMDM with 5% human AB serum, 8.5 to 10 IU/ml IL-2 and gentamicin, plus 10 ug/ml peptides. SARS-CoV-2 spike-specific CD4+ TCR repertoires from before and after mRNA vaccination were compared in COVID-19 convalescent patients and in infection-naive vaccine recipients. Altogether, around ten COVID-19 convalescent patients and 4 SARS-CoV-2-naive healthy vaccine recipients made up the full study. In the study, cultures from other donors were sequenced using the Oncomine TCR Beta short-read assay on an Illumina iSeq 100.

Beyond this particular receptor, the publication reports: Among healthy vaccine recipients, nearly all vaccine-induced clones were SARS-CoV-2 mono-reactive, and just 1 of 255 was cross-reactive with common cold coronaviruses. Both infection-induced and vaccine-induced clones contracted markedly at late post-vaccination timepoints, which is consistent with waning T cell responses. The study was limited by a small number of convalescent patients and lacked early post-infection timepoints.

From cysteine to phenylalanine, the CDR3 is 14 amino acids long. This entry keeps only the CDR3 DNA: 42 bases, framed from base 1. V is cut back by 4 bases and J by 5 bases, with 4 bases in the junction unmatched. The germline V gene supplies CDR1 SGHRS and CDR2 YFSETQ. Receptor libraries were prepared by the immunoSEQ multiplex PCR assay. DNA from the CD4+ T cells that had been cultured and isolated underwent TCR beta CDR3 sequencing. The paper's processing steps were these. Non-productive TCR sequences were discarded, and reads were trimmed to the CDR3 region, with only CDR3s of 7 or more amino acids retained. Antigen-specific clonotypes were identified using the MANAFEST web app by comparison of expansion in peptide wells against reference cultures. Positive clones required FDR<0.05 expansion versus reference and all other wells, odds ratio above 5, and frequency above 0.1% in two replicate wells. Cross-reactive clonotypes were defined as significantly expanded in SARS-CoV-2 spike wells and in at least one common cold coronavirus spike condition. CDR3 similarity was assessed by Levenshtein distance with the stringdist R package, and unrooted trees were built with ape in R 3.6.1. In its TCRdb copy, this immuneACCESS table keeps in-frame sequences only and misses some clones. Where compared with another copy, unresolved V genes explain less than half of these, and the others have no known cause. From that table come the V and J calls and clone size; the DNA was used to work out D and trimming. Counted in this sample were approximately 37,000 clones; roughly 87% of them appeared once. Nearly 3% of the sample comes from the top ten.

After roughly 11 days of culture, CD4+ T cells were isolated with the EasySep CD4+ T cell isolation kit. The absence of prior SARS-CoV-2 infection in healthy vaccine recipients was confirmed by negative nucleocapsid antibodies before and after vaccination. Half of the culture medium was replaced with fresh IL-2-containing medium on days 3 and 7. Unless otherwise noted, each peptide stimulation condition was cultured in triplicate wells. PBMC were separated from whole blood using Ficoll-Paque Plus gradient centrifugation and were then either cryopreserved at -140C or used fresh. Genomic DNA was extracted from cultured CD4+ T cells with the QIAamp micro DNA kit.

The sequence links TRBV5-1 to TRBJ2-3; TRBD1 fits 10 bases in the junction. The starting material was CD4+ T cells from PBMCs cultured without peptide, obtained before COVID-19 vaccination. The sequence was collected from a human donor who received a COVID-19 vaccine. The DNA is TGCGCCAGCAGCGTCGGACAGGGGGGAGATACGCAGTATTTT. Its protein product is CASSVGQGGDTQYF.